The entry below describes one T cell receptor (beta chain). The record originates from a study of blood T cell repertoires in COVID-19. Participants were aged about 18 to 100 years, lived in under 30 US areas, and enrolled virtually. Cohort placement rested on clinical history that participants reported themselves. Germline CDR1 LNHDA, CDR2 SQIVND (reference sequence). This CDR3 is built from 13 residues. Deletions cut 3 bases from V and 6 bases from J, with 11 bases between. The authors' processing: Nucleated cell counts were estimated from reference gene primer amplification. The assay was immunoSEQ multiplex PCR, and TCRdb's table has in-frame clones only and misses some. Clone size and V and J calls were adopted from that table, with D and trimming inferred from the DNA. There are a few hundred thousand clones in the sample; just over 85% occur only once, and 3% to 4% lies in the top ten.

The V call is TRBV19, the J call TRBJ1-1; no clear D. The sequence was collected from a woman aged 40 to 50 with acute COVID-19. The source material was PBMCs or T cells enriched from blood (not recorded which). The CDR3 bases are TGTGCCAGTAGTATGGGGTCTAGCGCTGAAGCTTTCTTT. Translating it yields CASSMGSSAEAFF.